Presented here are 31 T cell receptor beta chains from one specimen sequenced in a study of ipilimumab plus nivolumab after autologous stem cell transplantation. Here immunoSEQ multiplex PCR was the method, and the copy in TCRdb shows in-frame clones only, minus some. Of 15,000 to 20,000 clones detected, approximately 85% appear once; the ten largest clones hold approximately 6.8%. This material consisted of PBMCs, taken in a trial of ipilimumab plus nivolumab as post-transplant consolidation. The receptors derive from a male donor with diffuse large B-cell lymphoma.

V usage is TRBV2 and J usage is TRBJ2-4; possible D gene TRBD2, 5 bases. Looked up from germline, CDR1 is SNHLY and CDR2 is FYNNEI. This CDR3 region has 15 residues. The V and J ends lost 6 bases and 7 bases respectively, with 19 bases between them. CDR3 nucleotide sequence: TGTGCCAGCAGCCACGCGAAGGGCTGGGAGAACATTCAGTACTTC. It specifies CASSHAKGWENIQYF.

The J gene is TRBJ2-2, the V gene TRBV11-2; 8 bases fit TRBD2. Germline V gene sequence: CDR1 SGHAT, CDR2 FQNNGV. V shed 6 bases, J shed 8 bases, and the junction held 17 bases outside the gene matches. The CDR3 is 17 amino acids. Here the CDR3 reads CASSLRRAGGSGGELFF. The CDR3, as DNA: TGTGCCAGCAGTCTACGTCGGGCGGGGGGAAGCGGAGGGGAGCTGTTTTTT.

The chain employs TRBV4-1 and TRBJ2-1; maybe TRBD2 (6 bases). The CDR3 covers 14 residues. Trimming shortened V by 3 bases and J by 4 bases, and 10 bases separated the two germline ends. Germline assignment: CDR1 MGHRA and CDR2 YSYEKL. CDR3 amino acids: CASSQGEEYNEQFF. The DNA for the CDR3 is TGCGCCAGCAGCCAGGGGGAGGAATACAATGAGCAGTTCTTC.

This clone was seen once. The chain employs TRBV2 and TRBJ1-5; unclear D gene. V lost 2 bases and J 4 bases, leaving 12 bases between the germline ends. Germline assignment: CDR1 SNHLY and CDR2 FYNNEI. This CDR3 spans 15 amino acids. CDR3 loop: CASSELPIGNQPQHF. CDR3 sequence (DNA): TGTGCCAGCAGTGAACTTCCGATAGGTAATCAGCCCCAGCATTTT.

This chain joins TRBV19 and TRBJ1-5, with D possibly being TRBD1 (6 bases). This CDR3 comprises 13 residues. V lost 5 bases and J 5 bases, leaving 10 bases between the germline ends. CDR1 LNHDA and CDR2 SQIVND come from the germline V gene (reference sequence). The CDR3 sequence is CASSQGQYQPQHF. The CDR3 DNA reads TGTGCCAGTAGTCAAGGACAGTATCAGCCCCAGCATTTT.

This clone was observed a handful of times. The chain uses TRBV7-9 and TRBJ2-3; 8 nucleotides match TRBD2. Per the germline V gene, CDR1 is SEHNR and CDR2 is FQNEAQ (reference sequence). Trimming cost V 4 bases and J 4 bases; bases outside gene matches: 10. The CDR3 covers 16 residues. The CDR3: CASSSGGRTSSDTQYF. In DNA, the CDR3 is TGTGCCAGCAGCTCCGGGGGGCGGACTAGCTCAGATACGCAGTATTTT.

The V gene is TRBV19, the J gene TRBJ2-1; TRBD1 aligns across 7 bases. CDR3 length equals 14 residues. Per germline, CDR1 LNHDA and CDR2 SQIVND (reference sequence). The J segment lost 5 bases and the V segment lost 7 bases, leaving 8 bases of the junction unmatched. The CDR3 loop is CASTPTGRDNEQFF. The CDR3 nucleotides read TGTGCCAGTACCCCGACAGGGCGGGACAATGAGCAGTTCTTC.

The genes are TRBV7-3 and TRBJ2-5; D gene unclear. Germline CDR1 is SGHTA and CDR2 is FQGTGA. The CDR3 totals 13 residues. V lost 5 bases and J 4 bases, leaving 11 bases between the germline ends. For the CDR3, the DNA is TGTGCCAGCAGCGTCCACCCGGGAGAGACCCAGTACTTC. It encodes CASSVHPGETQYF. The full variable domain, with the rest looked up from reference TRBV7-3 and TRBJ2-5, is GAGVSQTPSNKVTEKGKYVELRCDPISGHTALYWYRQSLGQGPEFLIYFQGTGAADDSGLPNDRFFAVRPEGSVSTLKIQRTERGDSAVYLCASSVHPGETQYFGPGTRLLVL.

The V call is TRBV7-3, the J call TRBJ2-3; 8 nucleotides line up with TRBD2. The CDR3 runs 14 residues. Germline CDR1 SGHTA, CDR2 FQGTGA. The J segment lost 5 bases and the V segment lost 5 bases, leaving 6 bases of the junction unmatched. CDR3 protein: CASSPGLAEDTQYF. CDR3 DNA: TGTGCCAGCAGCCCCGGACTAGCAGAAGATACGCAGTATTTT.

The rearrangement joins TRBV18 to TRBJ2-7; D is uncertain. This CDR3 comprises 14 residues. Per germline, CDR1 KGHSH and CDR2 LQKENI. The V end was cut by 2 bases, the J end by 2 bases, with 10 bases between. The CDR3, as DNA: TGTGCCAGCTCACCAGGACGTACTACCTACGAGCAGTACTTC. Its protein product is CASSPGRTTYEQYF.

By share, this clone ranks as medium-sized. V gene TRBV27 combines with J gene TRBJ1-2, with D tentatively TRBD1 (6 bases). V gave up 2 bases and J gave up 4 bases, with 8 bases separating them. The germline CDR1 and CDR2 sequences are MNHEY and SMNVEV (reference sequence). This CDR3 has 13 amino acids. The CDR3 here is CASSLGGAYGYTF. The DNA for the CDR3 is TGTGCCAGCAGTTTAGGGGGCGCCTATGGCTACACCTTC.

The V call is TRBV4-3, the J call TRBJ1-5, with D perhaps TRBD1 (5 bases). Germline V CDR1 and CDR2: LGHNA, YSLEER. Trimming pared 0 bases from V and 4 bases from J, leaving 13 bases between. The CDR3 contains 16 residues. CDR3 sequence reads: CASSQDSGAGNQPQHF. CDR3 in DNA: TGCGCCAGCAGCCAAGATTCTGGGGCAGGGAATCAGCCCCAGCATTTT.

The chain uses TRBV5-6 and TRBJ2-7; TRBD1 matches at 7 bases. The CDR3 length is 15 residues. Looked up from germline, CDR1 is SGHDT and CDR2 is YYEEEE. Unmatched junction bases numbered 4, after V lost 1 base and J lost 0 bases. CDR3 amino acids: CASSLITGVSYEQYF. In DNA, the CDR3 is TGTGCCAGCAGCTTGATTACAGGGGTCTCCTACGAGCAGTACTTC.

V is TRBV19 and J is TRBJ1-1; D gene unclear. V was pared by 7 bases and J by 0 bases, with 18 bases between. The length of the CDR3 is 16 residues. Per the germline V gene, CDR1 is LNHDA and CDR2 is SQIVND (reference sequence). The CDR3 sequence: CASTPSPGRVNTEAFF. As DNA, the CDR3 is TGTGCCAGTACCCCCTCCCCCGGACGGGTGAACACTGAAGCTTTCTTT.

This clone was seen more than once but under ten times. The chain carries TRBV2 and TRBJ2-3, with TRBD1 identical over 7 bases. CDR1 is SNHLY and CDR2 is FYNNEI in the germline V gene. J lost 2 bases, V lost 4 bases, and 3 bases had no gene match. CDR3 length: 14 amino acids. Written as DNA, the CDR3 is TGTGCCAGCAGTGCCGACAGGGTCACAGATACGCAGTATTTT. Residues: CASSADRVTDTQYF. Full variable domain (outside the CDR3, taken from reference TRBV2 and TRBJ2-3): EPEVTQTPSHQVTQMGQEVILRCVPISNHLYFYWYRQILGQKVEFLVSFYNNEISEKSEIFDDQFSVERPDGSNFTLKIRSTKLEDSAMYFCASSADRVTDTQYFGPGTRLTVL.

CDR3: CASRGAPNTGELFF. CDR3 nucleotides: TGTGCCAGCAGGGGGGCACCGAACACCGGGGAGCTGTTTTTT. The chain recombines TRBV6-9 with TRBJ2-2; perhaps TRBD1 as D (6 bases). This CDR3 contains 14 residues. V was shortened by 6 bases and J by 0 bases, with 8 bases between the two germline ends. Germline V gene sequence: CDR1 MNHGY, CDR2 SVAAGI.

V and J are TRBV5-1 and TRBJ2-3; TRBD1 matches 8 bases. From germline, CDR1 is SGHRS and CDR2 YFSETQ. The CDR3 has 15 amino acids. V lost 0 bases, J lost 5 bases, and 5 bases stayed unmatched. The CDR3: CASSLGQGAGDTQYF. The CDR3 region has the DNA TGCGCCAGCAGCTTGGGTCAGGGGGCTGGAGATACGCAGTATTTT.

This clone was seen more than once but under ten times. V usage is TRBV6-1 and J usage is TRBJ2-2; TRBD2 matches 7 bases. With 4 bases clipped from V and 6 bases from J, the junction kept 11 bases outside the gene matches. Germline V gives CDR1 MNHNS, CDR2 SASEGT. The CDR3 runs 16 residues. The CDR3 nucleotides are TGTGCCAGCAGTGGCTTGGGGGGGTTGGTACCCGGGGAGCTGTTTTTT. This translates into CASSGLGGLVPGELFF.

The chain links TRBV4-2 to TRBJ2-6; perhaps TRBD2 as D (6 bases). This CDR3 is built from 17 residues. From germline, CDR1 is LGHNA and CDR2 YNFKEQ. With 4 bases removed from V and 4 bases from J, the gap between germline ends came to 17 bases. The CDR3 region is CASSLNGGFSGANVLTF. The CDR3 DNA sequence: TGTGCCAGCAGCCTTAATGGGGGGTTCTCCGGGGCCAACGTCCTGACTTTC.

CDR3 coding DNA: TGTGCCAGCAGTGAACGCGGATCAGGGGCTTTAGCTAACTATGGCTACACCTTC. This codes for CASSERGSGALANYGYTF. The rearrangement uses TRBV6-1 and TRBJ1-2; D perhaps matches TRBD1 (6 bases). Trimming shortened V by 2 bases and J by 0 bases, and 19 bases separated the two germline ends. Germline assignment: CDR1 MNHNS and CDR2 SASEGT. The length of the CDR3 is 18 residues.

V gene TRBV7-2 combines with J gene TRBJ1-2, with 8 bases aligning to TRBD1. The CDR3 length is 15 residues. CDR1 is SGHTA, CDR2 FQGNSA, per germline. Unmatched junction bases numbered 10, after V lost 4 bases and J lost 6 bases. The CDR3 loop reads CASSSDWTGINGYTF. In DNA, the CDR3 is TGTGCCAGCAGCTCCGATTGGACAGGGATAAATGGCTACACCTTC.

The chain is built from TRBV11-2 and TRBJ2-4; a weak D match, TRBD2 (6 bases). The CDR3 is made up of 11 amino acids. From germline, CDR1 is SGHAT and CDR2 FQNNGV. V dropped 4 bases and J dropped 9 bases, with 7 bases sitting between them. The DNA of the CDR3 is TGTGCCAGCAGCTCCGGGGGCATTCAGTACTTC. It is translated as CASSSGGIQYF.

The chain has TRBV5-1 and TRBJ1-3; D is perhaps TRBD1 (5 bases). CDR1 is SGHRS, CDR2 YFSETQ, per germline. This CDR3 spans 15 amino acids. The V end lost 1 base, the J end lost 2 bases, and 10 bases lay between the germline ends. The CDR3 here is CASSLSGLTGNTIYF. The CDR3 DNA is TGCGCCAGCAGCTTGTCAGGGCTGACTGGAAACACCATATATTTT.

This chain uses TRBV4-2 with TRBJ2-3; 12 bases fit TRBD2. This CDR3 comprises 16 residues. Germline-derived CDR1 and CDR2 are LGHNA and YNFKEQ. Trimming removed 3 bases from V and 2 bases from J; junction bases left unmatched: 3. This chain's CDR3 is CASSHSSGGDTDTQYF. The DNA for the CDR3 is TGTGCCAGCAGCCACTCTAGCGGGGGGGACACAGATACGCAGTATTTT.

This clone was picked up a small number of times. The CDR3 loop reads CASSELGTTQHF. In DNA, the CDR3 is TGCGCCAGCAGTGAGCTGGGGACGACCCAGCATTTT. The chain links TRBV10-2 to TRBJ1-5; D perhaps matches TRBD1 (5 bases). The CDR3 covers 12 residues. Trimming removed 2 bases at V and 11 bases at J, with 10 bases between. Germline values: CDR1 WSHSY, CDR2 SAAADI.

This sequence joins TRBV30 and TRBJ1-2; D not resolved. With 0 bases removed from V and 7 bases from J, the gap between germline ends came to 12 bases. The CDR3 length is 13 residues. Looked up from germline, CDR1 is GTSNPN and CDR2 is SVGIG (reference sequence). The CDR3 bases are TGTGCCTGGAGTGTACTAGGTGGATCTGGCTACACCTTC. It is translated as CAWSVLGGSGYTF.

This clone was detected only a few times. The rearrangement uses TRBV6-4 and TRBJ2-2; 8 bases map to TRBD2. The germline gives CDR1 MRHNA, CDR2 SNTAGT. The CDR3 contains 17 residues. The V gene end was trimmed by 2 bases and the J gene end by 6 bases; junction bases not matched to a gene: 11. The CDR3 reads CASSDVPGGLFAGELFF. The CDR3 DNA sequence: TGTGCCAGCAGTGACGTCCCGGGGGGGCTTTTCGCCGGGGAGCTGTTTTTT.

This clone has more than one count but fewer than ten. The CDR3 DNA follows: TGTGCCAGCAGAAGCCCCAGGGGCGCAGGGGAGACCCAGTACTTC. Its protein is CASRSPRGAGETQYF. The chain carries TRBV6-6 and TRBJ2-5; D perhaps matches TRBD1 (6 bases). From germline, CDR1 is MNHNY and CDR2 SVGAGI (reference sequence). V lost 6 bases and J 5 bases, leaving 19 bases between the germline ends. The CDR3 consists of 15 residues.

This clone is a singleton in its sample. The chain is built from TRBV7-2 and TRBJ1-6; the match to TRBD1 covers 8 bases. Trimming cost V 4 bases and J 14 bases; bases outside gene matches: 13. The CDR3 runs to 15 residues. Germline CDR1 SGHTA, CDR2 FQGNSA. The CDR3 sequence: CASSSDRVPNSALHF. CDR3 in DNA: TGTGCCAGCAGCTCGGACAGGGTTCCTAATTCGGCCCTCCACTTT.

The chain uses TRBV2 and TRBJ2-5; D remains ambiguous. The CDR3 sequence is 14 residues long. V lost 2 bases and J lost 3, with 10 bases in between. CDR1 is SNHLY and CDR2 is FYNNEI in the germline V gene. The chain's CDR3 is CASSETSGKETQYF. CDR3 in DNA: TGTGCCAGCAGTGAAACCTCGGGTAAAGAGACCCAGTACTTC.

The chain has TRBV10-1 and TRBJ1-5; D uncertain. The germline CDR1 and CDR2 sequences are WNHNN and SYGVQD (reference sequence). This CDR3 has 22 amino acids. Deletions cut 3 bases from V and 0 bases from J, with 30 bases between. Here the CDR3 DNA reads TGCGCCAGCAGTGACCCCGGACCTACACCGACCCCAAGTTTTTATAGCAATCAGCCCCAGCATTTT. Protein: CASSDPGPTPTPSFYSNQPQHF.